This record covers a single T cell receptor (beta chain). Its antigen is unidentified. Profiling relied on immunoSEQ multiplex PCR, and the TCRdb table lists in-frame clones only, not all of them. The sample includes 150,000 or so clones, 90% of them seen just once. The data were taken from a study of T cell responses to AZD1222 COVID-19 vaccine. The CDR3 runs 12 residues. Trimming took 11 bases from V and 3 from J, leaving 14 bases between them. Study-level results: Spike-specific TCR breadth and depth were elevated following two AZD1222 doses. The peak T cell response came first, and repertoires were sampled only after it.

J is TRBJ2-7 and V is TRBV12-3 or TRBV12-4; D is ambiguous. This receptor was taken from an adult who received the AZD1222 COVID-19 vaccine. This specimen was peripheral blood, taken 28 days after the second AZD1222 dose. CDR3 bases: TGTGCCTCCGCCGCCGACAACTACGAGCAGTACTTC. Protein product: CASAADNYEQYF.